The rows below give T cell receptor beta chains drawn from one sample of a study of blood T cell repertoires in COVID-19. Profiled with immunoSEQ multiplex PCR; TCRdb holds only in-frame clones, not every one. Here the sample spans over 200,000 clones, 83% being singletons. The sequenced sample consisted of peripheral blood. The source is a woman in her forties with active or convalescent COVID-19. Each CDR3 is given with its conserved first and last residue. D genes are given only for firm matches. Clone size is shown for a subset of rows, as once, few, many or a class of expanded clone.

J gene: TRBJ2-3
D gene: TRBD2
V gene: TRBV5-4
clone size: .
CDR3 DNA: TGTGCCAGCAGCTTGTTCGCGGGAGGGTTCCCCGATACGCAGTATTTT
CDR3 protein: CASSLFAGGFPDTQYF

J gene: TRBJ2-1
D gene: .
V gene: TRBV5-1
clone size: once
CDR3 DNA: TGCGCCAGCGGGGACACTAACTCCTACAATGAGCAGTTCTTC
CDR3 protein: CASGDTNSYNEQFF

J gene: TRBJ1-1
D gene: TRBD1
V gene: TRBV19
clone size: .
CDR3 DNA: TGTGCCAGTAACGAGGGGGCGAAGAACACTGAAGCTTTCTTT
CDR3 protein: CASNEGAKNTEAFF

J gene: TRBJ1-2
D gene: TRBD1
V gene: TRBV11-3
clone size: .
CDR3 DNA: TGTGCCAGCAGCTTACGGGGACAGTCTAACTATGGCTACACCTTC
CDR3 protein: CASSLRGQSNYGYTF

J gene: TRBJ2-7
D gene: .
V gene: TRBV5-8
clone size: .
CDR3 DNA: TGTGCCAGCAGCTTGACAGGCCGCTACGAGCAGTACTTC
CDR3 protein: CASSLTGRYEQYF

J gene: TRBJ1-5
D gene: .
V gene: TRBV6-2/TRBV6-3
clone size: .
CDR3 DNA: TGTGCCAGCAGTTACGGTAGGGGGTCGCAGGACGCTACCTTGGGCAATCAGCCCCAGCATTTT
CDR3 protein: CASSYGRGSQDATLGNQPQHF

J gene: TRBJ1-1
D gene: .
V gene: TRBV7-8
clone size: .
CDR3 DNA: TGTGCCAGCAGCTTTCCGGGACTTACTGAAGCTTTCTTT
CDR3 protein: CASSFPGLTEAFF

J gene: TRBJ2-5
D gene: TRBD1
V gene: TRBV6-6
clone size: .
CDR3 DNA: TGTGCCACCACACCTGGGACAGGGGTTGAGACCCAGTACTTC
CDR3 protein: CATTPGTGVETQYF

J gene: TRBJ1-5
D gene: TRBD1
V gene: TRBV19
clone size: .
CDR3 DNA: TGTGCCAGTAGTATTTTACCCAGGGGGCTATCAGGCAATCAGCCCCAGCATTTT
CDR3 protein: CASSILPRGLSGNQPQHF

J gene: TRBJ1-2
D gene: TRBD1
V gene: TRBV30
clone size: once
CDR3 DNA: TGTGCCTGGAGGGACAGGGGTTATGGCTACACCTTC
CDR3 protein: CAWRDRGYGYTF

J gene: TRBJ1-2
D gene: .
V gene: TRBV19
clone size: .
CDR3 DNA: TGTGCCAGTAGTATAGATACAGAAGCTAACTATGGCTACACCTTC
CDR3 protein: CASSIDTEANYGYTF

J gene: TRBJ1-5
D gene: .
V gene: TRBV25-1
clone size: .
CDR3 DNA: TGTGCCAGCAGTTTACAGAATAGCAATCAGCCCCAGCATTTT
CDR3 protein: CASSLQNSNQPQHF

J gene: TRBJ1-5
D gene: .
V gene: TRBV29-1
clone size: .
CDR3 DNA: TGCAGCGTTTCGTCGGGTAAGGGACTCCCGTCCTTCAATCAGCCCCAGCATTTT
CDR3 protein: CSVSSGKGLPSFNQPQHF

J gene: TRBJ1-5
D gene: .
V gene: TRBV18
clone size: .
CDR3 DNA: TGTGCCAGCTCCACCGGGACTGATCCCTTCGGCAATCAGCCCCAGCATTTT
CDR3 protein: CASSTGTDPFGNQPQHF

J gene: TRBJ1-2
D gene: TRBD1
V gene: TRBV2
clone size: .
CDR3 DNA: TGTGCCAGCGAGCAGGGGGAATCAAAATCCTATGGCTACACCTTC
CDR3 protein: CASEQGESKSYGYTF

J gene: TRBJ2-7
D gene: TRBD2
V gene: TRBV6-6
clone size: few
CDR3 DNA: TGTGCCAGCAGTTACACGGGGGACTACGCCTACGAGCAGTACTTC
CDR3 protein: CASSYTGDYAYEQYF

J gene: TRBJ1-2
D gene: TRBD1
V gene: TRBV12-5
clone size: .
CDR3 DNA: TGTGCTAGTGGTTTAGGGGGACAGAGCTACACCTTC
CDR3 protein: CASGLGGQSYTF

J gene: TRBJ1-1
D gene: TRBD1
V gene: TRBV6-5
clone size: .
CDR3 DNA: TGTGCCAGCAGGTGGACAGGGTCTGAAGCTTTCTTT
CDR3 protein: CASRWTGSEAFF

J gene: TRBJ2-4
D gene: .
V gene: TRBV24-1
clone size: .
CDR3 DNA: TGTGCCACCAGTGACCTGGGACACCCAAACATTCAGTACTTC
CDR3 protein: CATSDLGHPNIQYF

J gene: TRBJ1-1
D gene: .
V gene: TRBV6-5
clone size: .
CDR3 DNA: TGTGCCAGCAGTTACTCCGGGGGGGCGGCCACTGAAGCTTTCTTT
CDR3 protein: CASSYSGGAATEAFF

J gene: TRBJ2-7
D gene: TRBD1
V gene: TRBV29-1
clone size: .
CDR3 DNA: TGCAGCGTTGAGAAGGGGGCTTACGAGCAGTACTTC
CDR3 protein: CSVEKGAYEQYF

J gene: TRBJ2-6
D gene: .
V gene: TRBV24-1
clone size: .
CDR3 DNA: TGTGCCACCAGTACGGGGGGGGCCAACGTCCTGACTTTC
CDR3 protein: CATSTGGANVLTF

J gene: TRBJ2-5
D gene: TRBD2
V gene: TRBV9
clone size: .
CDR3 DNA: TGTGCCAGCAGCGTAGATAATAGCGGGTTCGAGACCCAGTACTTC
CDR3 protein: CASSVDNSGFETQYF

J gene: TRBJ1-5
D gene: .
V gene: TRBV6-5
clone size: .
CDR3 DNA: TGTGCCAGCAGTTACGGGGGGATTAGCAATCAGCCCCAGCATTTT
CDR3 protein: CASSYGGISNQPQHF

J gene: TRBJ1-3
D gene: .
V gene: TRBV7-9
clone size: .
CDR3 DNA: TGTGCCAGCAGCCCACAGCTCCGGAACACCATATATTTT
CDR3 protein: CASSPQLRNTIYF

J gene: TRBJ1-2
D gene: .
V gene: TRBV30
clone size: .
CDR3 DNA: TGTGCCTGGAGCCAGGACAGAAACTATGGCTACACCTTC
CDR3 protein: CAWSQDRNYGYTF

J gene: TRBJ2-3
D gene: .
V gene: TRBV27
clone size: .
CDR3 DNA: TGTGCCAGCAGTTGGAGGGGCACAGATACGCAGTATTTT
CDR3 protein: CASSWRGTDTQYF

J gene: TRBJ2-2
D gene: TRBD2
V gene: TRBV30
clone size: .
CDR3 DNA: TGTGCCTGGAGGGGACTAGCCTTCACCGGGGAGCTGTTTTTT
CDR3 protein: CAWRGLAFTGELFF

J gene: TRBJ2-5
D gene: .
V gene: TRBV27
clone size: medium-sized
CDR3 DNA: TGTGCCAGCAGTTTAAGGGGGAGGGCCGAGGAGACCCAGTACTTC
CDR3 protein: CASSLRGRAEETQYF

J gene: TRBJ2-1
D gene: TRBD2
V gene: TRBV9
clone size: few
CDR3 DNA: TGTGCCAGCAGCGGGAGGGGACTAGGCTCCTACAATGAGCAGTTCTTC
CDR3 protein: CASSGRGLGSYNEQFF

J gene: TRBJ1-2
D gene: .
V gene: TRBV7-2
clone size: .
CDR3 DNA: TGTGCCAGCAGCTTCCGAGGGAATTTCTATGGCTACACCTTC
CDR3 protein: CASSFRGNFYGYTF

J gene: TRBJ2-6
D gene: .
V gene: TRBV2
clone size: .
CDR3 DNA: TGTGCCAGCAGGCAGCGTAGCTCTGGGGCCAACGTCCTGACTTTC
CDR3 protein: CASRQRSSGANVLTF

J gene: TRBJ1-1
D gene: .
V gene: TRBV19
clone size: few
CDR3 DNA: TGTGCCAGTAGTATTGTTCCGGACACTGAAGCTTTCTTT
CDR3 protein: CASSIVPDTEAFF

J gene: TRBJ2-7
D gene: TRBD2
V gene: TRBV6-5
clone size: .
CDR3 DNA: TGTGCCAGCAGTTACTCTGGACTAGCGGGAGGCGAGCAGTACTTC
CDR3 protein: CASSYSGLAGGEQYF

J gene: TRBJ1-1
D gene: .
V gene: TRBV6-5
clone size: .
CDR3 DNA: TGTGCCAGCAGGGGCAGGGCAGGTGCCACTGAAGCTTTCTTT
CDR3 protein: CASRGRAGATEAFF

J gene: TRBJ1-2
D gene: TRBD1
V gene: TRBV6-2/TRBV6-3
clone size: .
CDR3 DNA: TGTGCCAGCAGTTACGACAGGGAAGGGGGAAACTATGGCTACACCTTC
CDR3 protein: CASSYDREGGNYGYTF

J gene: TRBJ2-7
D gene: TRBD1
V gene: TRBV30
clone size: .
CDR3 DNA: TGTGCCTGGAGGCGCGGACAGGCCTACGAGCAGTACTTC
CDR3 protein: CAWRRGQAYEQYF

J gene: TRBJ1-2
D gene: TRBD1
V gene: TRBV28
clone size: .
CDR3 DNA: TGTGCCAGCAGTTCACCTCCAGGGGGCCGTAACTATGGCTACACCTTC
CDR3 protein: CASSSPPGGRNYGYTF

J gene: TRBJ1-3
D gene: .
V gene: TRBV6-5
clone size: few
CDR3 DNA: TGTGCCAGCAGTCCCGACTCTACCCTTTGGAACACCATATATTTT
CDR3 protein: CASSPDSTLWNTIYF

J gene: TRBJ2-5
D gene: TRBD2
V gene: TRBV29-1
clone size: .
CDR3 DNA: TGCAGCGTTGTGGGGGGGCAAGAGACCCAGTACTTC
CDR3 protein: CSVVGGQETQYF

J gene: TRBJ1-2
D gene: .
V gene: TRBV7-3
clone size: .
CDR3 DNA: TGTGCCAGCAGCTTAGGACAAGGAATGGAGGGCTACACCTTC
CDR3 protein: CASSLGQGMEGYTF

J gene: TRBJ1-2
D gene: .
V gene: TRBV2
clone size: .
CDR3 DNA: TGTGCCAGCAGTTTCCCCGGGACAACTAATGGCTACACCTTC
CDR3 protein: CASSFPGTTNGYTF

J gene: TRBJ2-2
D gene: TRBD2
V gene: TRBV24-1
clone size: .
CDR3 DNA: TGTGCCACCAGCTTCCGAACTAGCGGGGCGAACACCGGGGAGCTGTTTTTT
CDR3 protein: CATSFRTSGANTGELFF

J gene: TRBJ2-1
D gene: .
V gene: TRBV5-1
clone size: .
CDR3 DNA: TGCGCCAGCAGCTCGGGACATGACTTAGATGAGCAGTTCTTC
CDR3 protein: CASSSGHDLDEQFF

J gene: TRBJ1-5
D gene: .
V gene: TRBV30
clone size: .
CDR3 DNA: TGTGCCTGGAGTCCCCTTCGGGGGAAAAGTAGCAATCAGCCCCAGCATTTT
CDR3 protein: CAWSPLRGKSSNQPQHF